A selection of T cell receptor beta chains follows, all from one sample in a study of T cells in tumors and immune-related adverse events. Libraries were prepared by immunoSEQ multiplex PCR; TCRdb keeps only in-frame clonotypes and omits some of them. The sample has about 7,300 clones, around 95% seen once. The material sequenced was lymph node tissue, taken from a patient treated with anti-PD-1 therapy. Receptor source: a female donor with metastatic renal cell carcinoma. Each CDR3 is given with its conserved first and last residue. Fields, in order: clone size, V gene, CDR3 length, J gene, D gene, CDR3 protein, CDR3 DNA. The D gene is left open where the match is weak. Clone size is shown for a subset of rows, as once, few, many or a class of expanded clone.

clone_size: .
v_call: TRBV5-1
cdr3_length: 15
j_call: TRBJ1-4
d_call: .
cdr3_aa: CASSLEGPTNEKLFF
cdr3_nt: TGCGCCAGCAGCTTGGAAGGCCCAACTAATGAAAAACTGTTTTTT

clone_size: once
v_call: TRBV30
cdr3_length: 15
j_call: TRBJ2-7
d_call: .
cdr3_aa: CAWSVGLGGTYEQYF
cdr3_nt: TGTGCCTGGAGTGTCGGGCTAGGCGGCACCTACGAGCAGTACTTC

clone_size: .
v_call: TRBV5-5
cdr3_length: 14
j_call: TRBJ2-1
d_call: TRBD1
cdr3_aa: CASSLFRGTDEQFF
cdr3_nt: TGTGCCAGCAGCTTGTTTAGAGGGACAGATGAGCAGTTCTTC

clone_size: .
v_call: TRBV14
cdr3_length: 13
j_call: TRBJ1-1
d_call: .
cdr3_aa: CASSQQANTEAFF
cdr3_nt: TGTGCCAGCAGCCAGCAGGCGAACACTGAAGCTTTCTTT

clone_size: once
v_call: TRBV7-9
cdr3_length: 19
j_call: TRBJ1-6
d_call: .
cdr3_aa: CASSKNPGGGSSYNSPLHF
cdr3_nt: TGTGCCAGCAGCAAGAACCCGGGGGGGGGAAGCTCCTATAATTCACCCCTCCACTTT

clone_size: .
v_call: TRBV28
cdr3_length: 14
j_call: TRBJ2-7
d_call: .
cdr3_aa: CASSWALRTARQYF
cdr3_nt: TGTGCCAGCAGTTGGGCCCTTAGAACCGCAAGGCAGTACTTC

clone_size: few
v_call: TRBV19
cdr3_length: 14
j_call: TRBJ1-4
d_call: .
cdr3_aa: CASSLGDIGEKLFF
cdr3_nt: TGTGCCAGTAGTCTTGGGGACATCGGGGAAAAACTGTTTTTT

clone_size: .
v_call: TRBV7-2
cdr3_length: 17
j_call: TRBJ2-3
d_call: .
cdr3_aa: CASSLGFRGAGTDTQYF
cdr3_nt: TGTGCCAGCAGCTTAGGTTTCAGGGGGGCCGGCACAGATACGCAGTATTTT

clone_size: .
v_call: TRBV7-2
cdr3_length: 16
j_call: TRBJ2-5
d_call: TRBD1
cdr3_aa: CASNRQTGSHQETQYF
cdr3_nt: TGTGCCAGCAACCGCCAGACAGGGTCCCATCAAGAGACCCAGTACTTC

clone_size: .
v_call: TRBV5-1
cdr3_length: 15
j_call: TRBJ1-4
d_call: .
cdr3_aa: CATQPGLATNEKLFF
cdr3_nt: TGCGCCACCCAGCCCGGACTTGCAACTAATGAAAAACTGTTTTTT

clone_size: .
v_call: TRBV2
cdr3_length: 12
j_call: TRBJ1-3
d_call: .
cdr3_aa: CASRGNGNTIYF
cdr3_nt: TGTGCCAGCAGGGGAAATGGAAACACCATATATTTT

clone_size: .
v_call: TRBV7-8
cdr3_length: 18
j_call: TRBJ1-5
d_call: .
cdr3_aa: CASSLEGRSIYSNQPQHF
cdr3_nt: TGTGCCAGCAGCTTAGAGGGCAGATCAATTTATAGCAATCAGCCCCAGCATTTT

clone_size: .
v_call: TRBV5-1
cdr3_length: 13
j_call: TRBJ1-1
d_call: TRBD1
cdr3_aa: CASSGTGDDEAFF
cdr3_nt: TGCGCCAGCAGCGGGACAGGGGATGATGAAGCTTTCTTT

clone_size: once
v_call: TRBV28
cdr3_length: 17
j_call: TRBJ1-3
d_call: .
cdr3_aa: CASSSNQGKLSGNTIYF
cdr3_nt: TGTGCCAGCAGCTCGAATCAGGGGAAGTTATCTGGAAACACCATATATTTT

clone_size: once
v_call: TRBV10-3
cdr3_length: 12
j_call: TRBJ2-7
d_call: TRBD1
cdr3_aa: CAISESTTGGYF
cdr3_nt: TGTGCCATCAGTGAGTCAACGACAGGGGGGTACTTC

clone_size: .
v_call: TRBV6-5
cdr3_length: 15
j_call: TRBJ1-5
d_call: TRBD1
cdr3_aa: CASSRSGTGNQPQHF
cdr3_nt: TGTGCCAGCAGCCGGAGCGGGACAGGGAATCAGCCCCAGCATTTT

clone_size: .
v_call: TRBV5-1
cdr3_length: 15
j_call: TRBJ1-1
d_call: TRBD1
cdr3_aa: CASSLLGQGNTEAFF
cdr3_nt: TGCGCCAGCAGCTTGTTGGGACAGGGGAACACTGAAGCTTTCTTT

clone_size: .
v_call: TRBV5-4
cdr3_length: 14
j_call: TRBJ2-5
d_call: .
cdr3_aa: CASSLVTEQETQYF
cdr3_nt: TGTGCCAGCAGCTTGGTTACAGAACAAGAGACCCAGTACTTC

clone_size: .
v_call: TRBV27
cdr3_length: 15
j_call: TRBJ2-1
d_call: TRBD2
cdr3_aa: CASSFSGGPYNEQFF
cdr3_nt: TGTGCCAGCAGTTTTAGCGGGGGCCCCTACAATGAGCAGTTCTTC

clone_size: .
v_call: TRBV2
cdr3_length: 15
j_call: TRBJ1-2
d_call: .
cdr3_aa: CASGPGTPGIYGYTF
cdr3_nt: TGTGCCAGCGGCCCCGGGACCCCCGGGATATATGGCTACACCTTC

clone_size: .
v_call: TRBV30
cdr3_length: 12
j_call: TRBJ1-1
d_call: .
cdr3_aa: CACEYEDTEAFF
cdr3_nt: TGTGCCTGCGAATACGAAGACACTGAAGCTTTCTTT

clone_size: .
v_call: TRBV7-2
cdr3_length: 19
j_call: TRBJ2-2
d_call: TRBD2
cdr3_aa: CASSIGPGLAGQNTGELFF
cdr3_nt: TGTGCCAGCAGCATCGGACCGGGACTAGCGGGGCAGAACACCGGGGAGCTGTTTTTT

clone_size: .
v_call: TRBV11-2
cdr3_length: 16
j_call: TRBJ2-3
d_call: .
cdr3_aa: CASRLPRTAPRDTQYF
cdr3_nt: TGTGCCAGCAGACTTCCTCGCACAGCACCTCGAGATACGCAGTATTTT

clone_size: .
v_call: TRBV7-2
cdr3_length: 16
j_call: TRBJ2-5
d_call: .
cdr3_aa: CASSLALGPGRETQYF
cdr3_nt: TGTGCCAGCAGCTTAGCCCTAGGACCAGGGCGGGAGACCCAGTACTTC

clone_size: .
v_call: TRBV7-9
cdr3_length: 16
j_call: TRBJ1-1
d_call: TRBD1
cdr3_aa: CASSLAGGQRNTEAFF
cdr3_nt: TGTGCCAGCAGCTTAGCGGGGGGACAGAGGAACACTGAAGCTTTCTTT

clone_size: .
v_call: TRBV6-5
cdr3_length: 14
j_call: TRBJ1-2
d_call: .
cdr3_aa: CASSKGQTNYGYTF
cdr3_nt: TGTGCCAGCAGCAAAGGACAGACCAACTATGGCTACACCTTC

clone_size: .
v_call: TRBV7-2
cdr3_length: 14
j_call: TRBJ2-3
d_call: TRBD1
cdr3_aa: CASSRTSGQGHLYF
cdr3_nt: TGTGCCAGCAGCAGGACATCGGGACAGGGACATCTTTATTTT

clone_size: .
v_call: TRBV7-9
cdr3_length: 13
j_call: TRBJ1-1
d_call: .
cdr3_aa: CASSYQMNTEAFF
cdr3_nt: TGTGCCAGCAGCTACCAAATGAACACTGAAGCTTTCTTT

clone_size: .
v_call: TRBV28
cdr3_length: 17
j_call: TRBJ1-5
d_call: TRBD1
cdr3_aa: CASSPWDRGLRYQPQHF
cdr3_nt: TGTGCCAGCAGCCCCTGGGACAGGGGCTTAAGGTATCAGCCCCAGCATTTT

clone_size: .
v_call: TRBV6-6
cdr3_length: 15
j_call: TRBJ1-1
d_call: .
cdr3_aa: CASSSGPGEYTEAFF
cdr3_nt: TGTGCCAGCAGTTCTGGTCCAGGGGAGTACACTGAAGCTTTCTTT

clone_size: few
v_call: TRBV11-2
cdr3_length: 16
j_call: TRBJ1-4
d_call: .
cdr3_aa: CASSLEYSGPSVKLFF
cdr3_nt: TGTGCCAGCAGCTTAGAGTACTCGGGGCCATCGGTGAAACTGTTTTTT

clone_size: once
v_call: TRBV4-2
cdr3_length: 17
j_call: TRBJ2-7
d_call: .
cdr3_aa: CASSQDVGGGYPYEQYF
cdr3_nt: TGTGCCAGCAGCCAAGATGTAGGCGGGGGCTATCCCTACGAGCAGTACTTC

clone_size: .
v_call: TRBV7-9
cdr3_length: 16
j_call: TRBJ2-5
d_call: TRBD2
cdr3_aa: CASSPGTSGTKETQYF
cdr3_nt: TGTGCCAGCAGCCCCGGGACTAGCGGGACTAAAGAGACCCAGTACTTC

clone_size: .
v_call: TRBV6-1
cdr3_length: 16
j_call: TRBJ2-7
d_call: .
cdr3_aa: CASSDREGKRVGEQYF
cdr3_nt: TGTGCCAGCAGTGACAGGGAAGGGAAAAGGGTCGGGGAGCAGTACTTC

clone_size: .
v_call: TRBV5-4
cdr3_length: 16
j_call: TRBJ2-5
d_call: TRBD1
cdr3_aa: CASSLGGGARQETQYF
cdr3_nt: TGTGCCAGCAGCTTGGGAGGGGGCGCGCGGCAAGAGACCCAGTACTTC

clone_size: .
v_call: TRBV11-3
cdr3_length: 16
j_call: TRBJ2-2
d_call: .
cdr3_aa: CASSLGDRGTSGELFF
cdr3_nt: TGTGCCAGCAGCTTGGGAGATCGCGGGACGTCCGGGGAGCTGTTTTTT

clone_size: .
v_call: TRBV11-3
cdr3_length: 16
j_call: TRBJ2-5
d_call: TRBD1
cdr3_aa: CASSSPRDRGMETQYF
cdr3_nt: TGTGCCAGCAGCTCGCCCCGGGACAGGGGAATGGAGACCCAGTACTTC

clone_size: .
v_call: TRBV4-1
cdr3_length: 17
j_call: TRBJ2-7
d_call: .
cdr3_aa: CASSQRPVGVSSYEQYF
cdr3_nt: TGCGCCAGCAGCCAAAGACCCGTTGGCGTCAGTTCCTACGAGCAGTACTTC

clone_size: .
v_call: TRBV4-3
cdr3_length: 17
j_call: TRBJ2-2
d_call: TRBD2
cdr3_aa: CASSQDPSGAYTGELFF
cdr3_nt: TGCGCCAGCAGCCAAGACCCCAGCGGGGCTTACACCGGGGAGCTGTTTTTT

clone_size: .
v_call: TRBV5-1
cdr3_length: 16
j_call: TRBJ2-3
d_call: TRBD1
cdr3_aa: CASRDRGLRSTDTQYF
cdr3_nt: TGCGCCAGCCGGGACAGGGGGCTGCGTAGCACAGATACGCAGTATTTT

clone_size: .
v_call: TRBV5-4
cdr3_length: 14
j_call: TRBJ1-2
d_call: TRBD1
cdr3_aa: CASSQQGAGYGYTF
cdr3_nt: TGTGCCAGCAGCCAGCAGGGGGCCGGCTATGGCTACACCTTC

clone_size: .
v_call: TRBV18
cdr3_length: 16
j_call: TRBJ1-2
d_call: .
cdr3_aa: CASSPYTGTGAYGYTF
cdr3_nt: TGTGCCAGCTCACCTTACACGGGAACAGGAGCCTATGGCTACACCTTC

clone_size: .
v_call: TRBV15
cdr3_length: 13
j_call: TRBJ2-1
d_call: .
cdr3_aa: CATSRVTDNEQFF
cdr3_nt: TGTGCCACCAGCAGAGTGACGGACAATGAGCAGTTCTTC

clone_size: .
v_call: TRBV10-1
cdr3_length: 19
j_call: TRBJ2-1
d_call: .
cdr3_aa: CASSVPTKPQLAPYNEQFF
cdr3_nt: TGCGCCAGCAGTGTACCTACTAAGCCCCAACTAGCCCCCTACAATGAGCAGTTCTTC

clone_size: .
v_call: TRBV6-1
cdr3_length: 15
j_call: TRBJ1-3
d_call: .
cdr3_aa: CASSPQGYSGNTIYF
cdr3_nt: TGTGCCAGCAGTCCTCAGGGGTACTCTGGAAACACCATATATTTT

clone_size: .
v_call: TRBV28
cdr3_length: 16
j_call: TRBJ2-2
d_call: TRBD2
cdr3_aa: CAIQPGVAGNTGELFF
cdr3_nt: TGTGCCATCCAGCCCGGGGTAGCGGGGAACACCGGGGAGCTGTTTTTT

clone_size: .
v_call: TRBV2
cdr3_length: 12
j_call: TRBJ1-2
d_call: .
cdr3_aa: CASSTAGFGYTF
cdr3_nt: TGTGCCAGCAGTACCGCCGGGTTTGGCTACACCTTC

clone_size: .
v_call: TRBV11-2
cdr3_length: 14
j_call: TRBJ2-5
d_call: .
cdr3_aa: CASSLSWTGETQYF
cdr3_nt: TGTGCCAGCAGCTTAAGCTGGACGGGTGAGACCCAGTACTTC

clone_size: .
v_call: TRBV14
cdr3_length: 13
j_call: TRBJ2-3
d_call: .
cdr3_aa: CASSQAKGHTQYF
cdr3_nt: TGTGCCAGCAGCCAAGCAAAGGGCCATACGCAGTATTTT

clone_size: .
v_call: TRBV6-1
cdr3_length: 19
j_call: TRBJ2-3
d_call: TRBD2
cdr3_aa: CASSEETPGLAGEKDTQYF
cdr3_nt: TGTGCCAGCAGTGAAGAAACCCCGGGACTAGCGGGAGAGAAAGATACGCAGTATTTT

clone_size: .
v_call: TRBV7-9
cdr3_length: 15
j_call: TRBJ1-5
d_call: .
cdr3_aa: CASSPAGSSNQPQHF
cdr3_nt: TGTGCCAGCAGCCCTGCGGGGTCTAGCAATCAGCCCCAGCATTTT

clone_size: .
v_call: TRBV10-2
cdr3_length: 12
j_call: TRBJ1-2
d_call: .
cdr3_aa: CASAGQSYGYTF
cdr3_nt: TGCGCCAGCGCGGGACAATCTTATGGCTACACCTTC

clone_size: .
v_call: TRBV15
cdr3_length: 13
j_call: TRBJ1-2
d_call: .
cdr3_aa: CATSREEGDGYTF
cdr3_nt: TGTGCCACCAGCAGAGAAGAGGGAGATGGCTACACCTTC

clone_size: .
v_call: TRBV7-9
cdr3_length: 15
j_call: TRBJ1-1
d_call: TRBD1
cdr3_aa: CASSPGRQGAVEAFF
cdr3_nt: TGTGCCAGCAGCCCGGGTCGGCAGGGGGCGGTTGAAGCTTTCTTT

clone_size: .
v_call: TRBV7-8
cdr3_length: 12
j_call: TRBJ2-7
d_call: .
cdr3_aa: CASSPIANEQYF
cdr3_nt: TGTGCCAGCAGCCCCATCGCCAATGAGCAGTACTTC